These T cell receptor beta chains were read from a single sample in a study of T cell repertoires in cytomegalovirus infection. TCRdb re-called the reads with MiXCR, one entry per CDR3 protein. The table lists some 800,000 distinct CDR3 sequences, 25% to 35% of them singletons. The antigens of these receptors remain unknown. The specimen comprised cultured CD8+ T cells from PBMCs, sampled from culture after CMV antigen stimulation. These receptors all stem from a human donor in good health (CMV status not recorded). Some clones in this sample may be carry-over from other donors' samples. Each CDR3 is given with its conserved first and last residue. Fields, in order: J gene, D gene, V gene, clone size, CDR3 protein, CDR3 DNA. D genes are given only for firm matches. The size field is filled for only some rows; it gives once, few, many or a size class.

>TRBJ2-2|.|TRBV2|.
CAIHRTYTGELFF
TGTGCCATCCACCGGACTTACACCGGGGAGCTGTTTTTT
>TRBJ2-3|.|TRBV6-1|few
CASSPGTGVGWSTDTQYF
TGTGCCAGCAGTCCTGGGACGGGGGTGGGTTGGAGCACAGATACGCAGTATTTT
>TRBJ2-2|TRBD1|TRBV6-5|few
CASSLWTGNTGELFF
TGTGCCAGCAGTCTGTGGACAGGGAACACCGGGGAGCTGTTTTTT
>TRBJ1-1|.|TRBV27|.
CASSLWNMNTEAFF
TGTGCCAGCAGTTTATGGAACATGAACACTGAAGCTTTCTTT
>TRBJ2-5|TRBD2|TRBV3-1|.
CASSQEWGGLETQYF
TGTGCCAGCAGCCAAGAGTGGGGGGGGTTAGAGACCCAGTACTTC
>TRBJ1-5|TRBD1|TRBV4-3|once
CASSQETGPKPQHF
TGCGCCAGCAGCCAAGAGACAGGGCCTAAGCCCCAGCATTTT
>TRBJ1-3|TRBD1|TRBV7-8|many
CASSLGQGAPGNTIYF
TGTGCCAGCAGCTTAGGACAGGGGGCGCCTGGAAACACCATATATTTT
>TRBJ2-7|.|TRBV7-6|few
CASSLRMGHQEQYF
TGTGCCAGCAGCTTAAGAATGGGACACCAAGAGCAGTACTTC
>TRBJ2-3|.|TRBV12-3/TRBV12-4|few
CASSIGFRDTQYF
TGTGCCAGCAGTATAGGGTTTCGAGATACGCAGTATTTT
>TRBJ1-2|TRBD1|TRBV20-1|.
CSARTGEYGYTF
TGCAGTGCTAGGACAGGGGAATATGGCTACACCTTC
>TRBJ1-6|.|TRBV10-3|.
CAISLQGRLHF
TGTGCCATTTCCTTACAGGGTCGCCTCCACTTT
>TRBJ1-5|TRBD1|TRBV7-8|.
CASSLGRDRVNQPQHF
TGTGCCAGCAGCTTAGGCCGGGACAGGGTCAATCAGCCCCAGCATTTT
>TRBJ1-5|.|TRBV6-1|.
CASSESPEGPASGQPQHF
TGTGCCAGCAGTGAATCCCCGGAAGGCCCGGCTAGCGGTCAGCCCCAGCATTTT
>TRBJ2-3|.|TRBV10-3|few
CAIRGKEPTGTDTQYF
TGTGCCATCAGGGGGAAGGAACCTACTGGCACAGATACGCAGTATTTT
>TRBJ1-2|.|TRBV7-2|many
CASPTGPGYTF
TGTGCCAGCCCAACAGGGCCTGGCTACACCTTC